Below, one T cell receptor beta chain is given with its context. The target of this receptor is not known. No base qualities exist here, and no much larger clone lies one base off it. The source of the sample is a study of PD-1 blockade in classical Hodgkin lymphoma (TCRdb year 2020). Study-wide context: Nivolumab dosing was 3 mg/kg intravenously every 2 weeks, continuing until either disease progression or unacceptable toxicity. A peripheral blood immune signature of response to PD-1 blockade in classical Hodgkin lymphoma was defined using TCR beta sequencing and CyTOF. Summary of the overall study and its limitations: By C4D1, a significant rise was seen in CD4+ TCR diversity but not in CD8+ TCR diversity (p=0.0027 vs p=0.16), and the rise was most apparent among complete responders (p=0.02). Patients starting nivolumab less than 1 year after ASCT had lower diversity and were excluded from later analyses to avoid confounding by immune reconstitution. Baseline TCR diversity was reported to be lower in newly diagnosed patients than in healthy donors, and even lower in relapsed/refractory patients. Among trial patients, those achieving complete response had baseline diversity similar to that of newly diagnosed patients, while diversity was significantly lower in partial responders and progressors. The study was restricted to a single clinical trial cohort, and the causes of repertoire differences, possibly disease activity or prior therapy, were left undefined.

Spanning cysteine to phenylalanine, the CDR3 consists of 14 amino acids. Only the CDR3 portion is preserved as DNA: 42 bases, with reading frame beginning at the first base. The germline V gene (reference sequence) gives CDR1 as MNHEY and CDR2 as SMNVEV. V loses 3 bases of germline sequence and J loses 6 bases, and the interval between the two ends is 12 bases. According to the study, the label for this sample's time point signals: cycle 2 day 1 (C2D1) of nivolumab. Every trial patient had relapsed following autologous stem cell transplantation, and prior brentuximab vedotin exposure was what differed among cohorts A, B and C. A total of about 51 patients with relapsed/refractory classical Hodgkin lymphoma made up the trial cohort, and each patient's best overall response was complete response, partial response or progressive disease. Trial patients were treated with single-agent nivolumab in the multi-cohort phase II CheckMate 205 trial. An independent review committee assessed best overall response by applying the 2007 International Working Group response criteria. PBMCs from the trial were collected at three points: immediately before nivolumab initiation (C1D1), and during therapy at cycle 2 day 1 and cycle 4 day 1. Peripheral blood was collected in 8 mL Vacutainer Cell Preparation Tubes, from which PBMCs were isolated by centrifugation and then cryopreserved.

The Qiagen DNeasy kit was used to extract genomic DNA both from unsorted PBMCs and from the negatively selected CD4+ and CD8+ fractions. TCR beta CDR3 regions were subjected to amplification by immunoSEQ multiplex PCR with primers that anneal to V and J segments. A synthetic immune receptor repertoire was used to minimize amplification bias, and remaining bias was computationally removed after sequencing. Per the source publication's procedure: Repertoire diversity was quantified as the Shannon entropy index using custom Python scripts. Unsorted, CD4+ and CD8+ repertoires were examined separately, except in combined analyses, for which CD4+ and CD8+ sequences were merged in silico. A clone was considered expanded if an increase in frequency of at least 2-fold after treatment relative to C1D1 was found, and a pseudocount of 0.5 was applied to clones undetected at baseline. Singleton clones were defined as clones with 0 or 1 copy at C1D1, and non-singleton clones were defined as clones with 2 or more copies. Clones expanded in unsorted samples were annotated as CD4+, CD8+ or unknown by matching protein sequences in sorted samples from the same patient. Wilcoxon tests were applied to paired samples to test diversity changes from C1D1 to C4D1. TCRdb's version of the immuneACCESS table is confined to in-frame rearrangements and falls short of the full clone set. An unresolved V gene accounts for under half of the shortfall where checked; the remainder is of unknown origin. That table gives V, J and clone size, and the DNA gave D and trimming. The sample includes approximately 43,000 clones, with roughly 86% observed a single time. Of the sample, around 5% is held by the ten largest clones.

Recombination connected TRBV27 to TRBJ1-5; TRBD1 is perhaps the D gene, given 5 matching bases. This sequence was found in a human donor with classical Hodgkin lymphoma. Sequencing used peripheral blood mononuclear cells (PBMCs), obtained before the second cycle of nivolumab. The CDR3 sequence is CASSFGQGVQPQHF. In nucleotide form, the sequence is TGTGCCAGCAGTTTTGGGCAGGGAGTTCAGCCCCAGCATTTT.